These 13 T cell receptor beta chains share one sample of origin, sequenced in a study of blood T cell repertoires in COVID-19. TCRdb keeps only in-frame clones here, not all; method: immunoSEQ multiplex PCR. The sample has 150,000 to 190,000 clones; about 81% are singletons. Sequenced material: PBMCs or T cells enriched from blood (not recorded which). The source of these receptors is a man aged 50-60 years who had recovered from COVID-19.

The chain employs TRBV7-2 and TRBJ2-7; maybe TRBD1 (6 bases). The CDR3 contains 14 residues. CDR1 and CDR2 (germline): SGHTA, FQGNSA. V gave up 4 bases and J gave up 3 bases, with 13 bases separating them. CDR3 DNA sequence: TGTGCCAGCAGCTCCCGTTTACAGGGCTACGAGCAGTACTTC. It specifies CASSSRLQGYEQYF.

The chain carries TRBV7-6 and TRBJ2-3, with 10 bases lining up with TRBD2. The CDR3 extends over 17 amino acids. CDR1 is SGHVS and CDR2 is FNYEAQ in the germline V gene. V dropped 1 base and J dropped 5; count of bases not matched to a gene: 9. The DNA for the CDR3 is TGTGCCAGCAGCTTAGTGCAGCGGGGGGGCCGGGGAGATACGCAGTATTTT. This gives the protein CASSLVQRGGRGDTQYF. Drawing the rest from reference TRBV7-6 and TRBJ2-3, the complete variable domain is GAGVSQSPRYKVTKRGQDVALRCDPISGHVSLYWYRQALGQGPEFLTYFNYEAQQDKSGLPNDRFSAERPEGSISTLTIQRTEQRDSAMYRCASSLVQRGGRGDTQYFGPGTRLTVL.

This rearrangement joins TRBV24-1 to TRBJ2-2; no clear D. The CDR3 sequence is 13 residues long. Trimming took off 12 bases at V and 5 bases at J, with 15 bases between the two ends. Germline V CDR1 and CDR2: KGHDR, SFDVKD. The CDR3 DNA sequence: TGTGCCGTCCAGGAATACCAGACCGGGGAGCTGTTTTTT. It yields the protein CAVQEYQTGELFF.

The rearrangement links TRBV4-1 to TRBJ1-5; perhaps TRBD1 as D (6 bases). From germline, CDR1 is MGHRA and CDR2 YSYEKL. Trimming pared 0 bases from V and 2 bases from J, leaving 8 bases between. The CDR3 extends over 15 amino acids. CDR3 amino acids: CASSQEAGGNQPQHF. The CDR3 region has the DNA TGCGCCAGCAGCCAAGAAGCAGGGGGCAATCAGCCCCAGCATTTT.

The V call is TRBV5-6, the J call TRBJ1-1; no clear D gene. With 4 bases removed from V and 7 bases from J, the gap between germline ends came to 11 bases. This CDR3 is 12 amino acids long. CDR1 is SGHDT, CDR2 YYEEEE, per germline. CDR3 protein: CASSLRGSEAFF. The CDR3 DNA reads as TGTGCCAGCAGCCTCCGGGGAAGTGAAGCTTTCTTT.

J is TRBJ1-2 and V is TRBV6-5; 7 bases line up with TRBD1. V lost 1 base, J lost 5 bases, and 4 bases stayed unmatched. Germline V gives CDR1 MNHEY, CDR2 SVGAGI. This CDR3 is built from 14 residues. The CDR3 DNA reads as TGTGCCAGCAGTTACTTTCCAGGGGGTTATGGCTACACCTTC. It translates to CASSYFPGGYGYTF.

The chain carries TRBV7-2 and TRBJ2-3; possibly TRBD2 for D (6 bases). Germline-derived CDR1 and CDR2 are SGHTA and FQGNSA. With 1 base removed from V and 0 bases from J, the gap between germline ends came to 17 bases. This CDR3 contains 18 residues. CDR3 coding DNA: TGTGCCAGCAGCTTAGTGTATGTAAGGCGGGGTAGCACAGATACGCAGTATTTT. Amino acid sequence: CASSLVYVRRGSTDTQYF.

The chain carries TRBV7-2 and TRBJ2-3, with 9 bases fitting TRBD2. Germline V CDR1 and CDR2: SGHTA, FQGNSA. V trimming: 4 bases; J trimming: 0 bases; junction bases outside the gene matches: 11. The CDR3 covers 18 residues. The CDR3 DNA is TGTGCCAGCAGCTCTCTCCCGGGGCTAGCGGGGAGCACAGATACGCAGTATTTT. It specifies CASSSLPGLAGSTDTQYF.

The chain couples TRBV7-2 to TRBJ2-1; weak D call: TRBD2 (6 bases). This CDR3 region has 16 residues. Trimming left V 1 base short and J 6 bases short, with 16 bases between. Germline V gives CDR1 SGHTA, CDR2 FQGNSA. The CDR3, as DNA: TGTGCCAGCAGCTTAGAAGTTTGGGGGGTGGGCAATGAGCAGTTCTTC. Translation: CASSLEVWGVGNEQFF.

This CDR3 is CASSPPRKNTEAFF. The CDR3 DNA reads as TGTGCCAGCAGCCCGCCGAGGAAAAACACTGAAGCTTTCTTT. The chain has TRBV5-6 and TRBJ1-1; D is unclear. The germline gives CDR1 SGHDT, CDR2 YYEEEE. V was trimmed by 4 bases and J by 2 bases, leaving 12 bases between them. CDR3 length equals 14 residues.

The chain joins TRBV21-1 to TRBJ1-2. TRBV21-1 is listed as a pseudogene. CDR3 length equals 10 residues. DNA of the CDR3: TGTGCCAGCAGCAACGTTTACTACACCTTC. Translating gives CASSNVYYTF.

The rearrangement joins TRBV9 to TRBJ2-2, with 10 positions matching TRBD1. This CDR3 is built from 15 residues. Trimming at V came to 3 bases and at J to 4 bases, leaving 3 bases not matched to a gene. In germline, CDR1 is SGDLS, CDR2 YYNGEE. CDR3 region: CASSGQGAGTGELFF. The CDR3 region has the DNA TGTGCCAGCAGCGGACAGGGGGCAGGCACCGGGGAGCTGTTTTTT.

The chain joins TRBV2 to TRBJ2-2, with 7 bases fitting TRBD1. After removal of 10 bases from V and 0 bases from J, the junction contained 14 bases not matched to a gene. There are 17 residues in the CDR3. CDR1 is SNHLY and CDR2 is FYNNEI in the germline V gene. The CDR3 nucleotides read TGTGCCACCAAGCCCAAGGGCCAGGGGGCGAACACCGGGGAGCTGTTTTTT. This codes for CATKPKGQGANTGELFF.